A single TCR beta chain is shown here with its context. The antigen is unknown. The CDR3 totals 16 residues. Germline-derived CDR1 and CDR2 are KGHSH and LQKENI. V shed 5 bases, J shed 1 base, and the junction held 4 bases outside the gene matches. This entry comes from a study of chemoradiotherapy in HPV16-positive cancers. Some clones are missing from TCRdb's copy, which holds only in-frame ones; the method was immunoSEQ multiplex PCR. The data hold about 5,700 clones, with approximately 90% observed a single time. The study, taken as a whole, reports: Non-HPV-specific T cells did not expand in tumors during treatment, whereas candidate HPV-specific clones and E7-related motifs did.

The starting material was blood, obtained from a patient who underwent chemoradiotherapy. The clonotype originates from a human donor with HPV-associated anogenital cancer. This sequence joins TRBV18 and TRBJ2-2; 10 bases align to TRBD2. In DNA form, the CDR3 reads TGTGCCAGCTCATCGGGACTAGCGAGGAACACCGGGGAGCTGTTTTTT. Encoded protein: CASSSGLARNTGELFF. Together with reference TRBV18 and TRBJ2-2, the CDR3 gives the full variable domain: NAGVMQNPRHLVRRRGQEARLRCSPMKGHSHVYWYRQLPEEGLKFMVYLQKENIIDESGMPKERFSAEFPKEGPSILRIQQVVRGDSAAYFCASSSGLARNTGELFFGEGSRLTVL.